What follows are 19 T cell receptor beta chains derived from one specimen sequenced in a study of cytomegalovirus exposure and HLA in healthy donors. PCR was performed using 60 Vbeta and 13 Jbeta primers. The protocol was immunoSEQ multiplex PCR, while the TCRdb copy is restricted to in-frame clones and leaves out a portion. This repertoire comprises under 150,000 clones; its ten largest clones make up roughly 2.7%. Sample: PBMCs. Receptor source: a man aged 35 to 55 in good health and CMV-seronegative.

This chain joins TRBV7-3 and TRBJ2-2; 8 nucleotides match TRBD2. This CDR3 region has 15 residues. J lost 5 bases, V lost 5 bases, and 7 bases had no gene match. Germline CDR1 SGHTA, CDR2 FQGTGA. CDR3 nucleotide sequence: TGTGCCAGCAGCCCCGGGACTAGGGGGACCGGGGAGCTGTTTTTT. Its protein product is CASSPGTRGTGELFF.

The chain employs TRBV11-2 and TRBJ1-1, with 8 bases lining up with TRBD1. CDR3 size: 15 residues. CDR1 is SGHAT, CDR2 FQNNGV, per germline. V shed 6 bases, J shed 3 bases, and the junction held 9 bases outside the gene matches. CDR3 protein: CASSPQGTGYTEAFF. CDR3 nucleotide sequence: TGTGCCAGCAGTCCCCAGGGGACAGGTTACACTGAAGCTTTCTTT.

V is TRBV25-1 and J is TRBJ2-1, with 12 bases aligning to TRBD1. The CDR3 is 16 residues long. V lost 4 bases, J lost 3 bases, and 4 bases stayed unmatched. Per the germline V gene, CDR1 is MGHDK and CDR2 is SYGVNS. The CDR3 loop is CASSGGTGGDYNEQFF. The CDR3 DNA sequence: TGTGCCAGCAGTGGGGGGACAGGGGGCGACTACAATGAGCAGTTCTTC.

This chain connects TRBV2 to TRBJ1-3; the match to TRBD1 covers 7 bases. The CDR3 has 14 residues. Germline CDR1 reads SNHLY; CDR2 reads FYNNEI. Trimming cost V 6 bases and J 4 bases; bases outside gene matches: 6. The DNA for the CDR3 is TGTGCCAGCAGGGGTGACAGGGCAGGAAACACCATATATTTT. Its translation is CASRGDRAGNTIYF.

The chain joins TRBV9 to TRBJ2-5; the D gene is possibly TRBD1 (6 bases). The CDR3 is made up of 15 amino acids. Germline CDR1 SGDLS, CDR2 YYNGEE. Trimming took off 3 bases at V and 1 base at J, with 13 bases between the two ends. Here the CDR3 reads CASSGLLTGQETQYF. The DNA of the CDR3 is TGTGCCAGCAGCGGATTACTGACAGGCCAAGAGACCCAGTACTTC.

This sequence joins TRBV7-8 and TRBJ2-1; 7 positions agree with TRBD1. The CDR3 covers 13 residues. J lost 6 bases, V lost 1 base, and 0 bases had no gene match. Germline loops: CDR1 SGHVS, CDR2 FQNEAQ. The CDR3 nucleotides are TGTGCCAGCAGCTTAGACAGGGGCAATGAGCAGTTCTTC. This encodes CASSLDRGNEQFF.

V usage is TRBV14 and J usage is TRBJ1-4; D may be TRBD1 (5 bases). Looked up from germline, CDR1 is SGHDN and CDR2 is FVKESK. The CDR3 consists of 18 residues. Trimming cost V 1 base and J 0 bases, with 15 bases left between them. CDR3 nucleotide sequence: TGTGCCAGCAGCCAAGTGGGGGGTCGGCTCGCAACTAATGAAAAACTGTTTTTT. It yields the protein CASSQVGGRLATNEKLFF. The full variable domain, completed using reference TRBV14 and TRBJ1-4, is EAGVTQFPSHSVIEKGQTVTLRCDPISGHDNLYWYRRVMGKEIKFLLHFVKESKQDESGMPNNRFLAERTGGTYSTLKVQPAELEDSGVYFCASSQVGGRLATNEKLFFGSGTQLSVL.

This chain connects TRBV10-3 to TRBJ1-1; a weak D match, TRBD1 (5 bases). This CDR3 is built from 14 residues. Germline CDR1 and CDR2: ENHRY and SYGVKD. Trimming left V 2 bases short and J 7 bases short, with 14 bases between. CDR3 DNA sequence: TGTGCCATCAGTGAGCGAAAACAGGCTCTTGAAGCTTTCTTT. Its protein product is CAISERKQALEAFF.

The CDR3 nucleotides read TGTGCCAGCAGCTTAGGAAATCTCCAGACGGGGCAGTTCTTC. Its protein is CASSLGNLQTGQFF. V and J are TRBV11-3 and TRBJ2-1, with D uncertain. The CDR3 spans 14 residues. The ends were cut back, 1 base at V and 12 bases at J, with 16 bases in the middle. Germline assignment: CDR1 SGHNT and CDR2 YENEEA.

This chain links TRBV29-1 with TRBJ2-7; 7 positions match TRBD2. J gave up 6 bases and V 1 base, and 6 bases lay outside the gene matches. Germline V lookup: CDR1 SQVTM, CDR2 ANQGSEA. The CDR3 runs 13 residues. CDR3 region: CSVEGERGREQYF. The DNA for the CDR3 is TGCAGCGTTGAAGGGGAGCGGGGTCGCGAGCAGTACTTC.

The chain links TRBV18 to TRBJ2-7, with a possible D match to TRBD2 (7 bases). Germline assignment: CDR1 KGHSH and CDR2 LQKENI. V was cut by 6 bases and J by 5 bases, with 20 bases left in between. The CDR3 is 15 residues long. The CDR3 here is CASSRGADQNNEQYF. CDR3 DNA: TGTGCCAGCTCCCGGGGGGCAGACCAAAACAACGAGCAGTACTTC. Based on the CDR3 plus reference TRBV18 and TRBJ2-7, the full variable domain is NAGVMQNPRHLVRRRGQEARLRCSPMKGHSHVYWYRQLPEEGLKFMVYLQKENIIDESGMPKERFSAEFPKEGPSILRIQQVVRGDSAAYFCASSRGADQNNEQYFGPGTRLTVT.

The V gene is TRBV6-1, the J gene TRBJ1-1, with D uncertain. This CDR3 spans 13 amino acids. Germline lookup yields CDR1 MNHNS and CDR2 SASEGT. Trimming stripped 8 bases from V and 1 base from J, with 11 bases between. This CDR3 is CASQAYGNTEAFF. The CDR3 nucleotides read TGTGCCAGCCAAGCGTACGGGAACACTGAAGCTTTCTTT.

The chain recombines TRBV7-3 with TRBJ2-2; D gene uncertain. The CDR3 has 14 amino acids. V dropped 3 bases and J dropped 0 bases, with 5 bases sitting between them. Germline V gives CDR1 SGHTA, CDR2 FQGTGA. This chain's CDR3 is CASSFSTNTGELFF. The CDR3 DNA is TGTGCCAGCAGCTTTTCTACGAACACCGGGGAGCTGTTTTTT. Full variable domain (outside the CDR3, taken from reference TRBV7-3 and TRBJ2-2): GAGVSQTPSNKVTEKGKYVELRCDPISGHTALYWYRQSLGQGPEFLIYFQGTGAADDSGLPNDRFFAVRPEGSVSTLKIQRTERGDSAVYLCASSFSTNTGELFFGEGSRLTVL.

This chain uses TRBV7-6 with TRBJ2-5; 9 nucleotides match TRBD2. The length of the CDR3 is 14 residues. V was pared by 5 bases and J by 5 bases, with 6 bases of the junction left unmatched. Germline assignment: CDR1 SGHVS and CDR2 FNYEAQ. The CDR3 bases are TGTGCCAGCAGCCCTGGGACTAGCCGCGAGACCCAGTACTTC. Its translation: CASSPGTSRETQYF. Variable domain in full (rest from reference TRBV7-6 and TRBJ2-5): GAGVSQSPRYKVTKRGQDVALRCDPISGHVSLYWYRQALGQGPEFLTYFNYEAQQDKSGLPNDRFSAERPEGSISTLTIQRTEQRDSAMYRCASSPGTSRETQYFGPGTRLLVL.

V usage is TRBV7-7 and J usage is TRBJ2-7; 8 bases are a match to TRBD2. The germline CDR1 and CDR2 sequences are SSHAT and FNYEAQ (reference sequence). V lost 1 base and J lost 2; bases outside the gene matches: 4. The CDR3 loop spans 15 amino acids. The CDR3 loop reads CASSLVDGGAYEQYF. The CDR3 DNA sequence: TGTGCCAGCAGCTTAGTCGACGGGGGGGCCTACGAGCAGTACTTC.

This rearrangement joins TRBV6-6 to TRBJ1-3; D uncertain. V was pared by 6 bases and J by 0 bases, with 9 bases between. Germline CDR1 is MNHNY and CDR2 is SVGAGI (reference sequence). The CDR3 is 14 residues long. CDR3: CASRPGTSGNTIYF. CDR3 DNA: TGTGCCAGCAGGCCGGGAACCTCTGGAAACACCATATATTTT.

J is TRBJ2-6 and V is TRBV4-3; weak D call: TRBD1 (6 bases). Germline values: CDR1 LGHNA, CDR2 YSLEER. The V end lost 1 base, the J end lost 0 bases, and 13 bases lay between the germline ends. The CDR3 length is 18 residues. The CDR3 nucleotides are TGCGCCAGCAGCCAAGTTTCAGGGGCTCGCTCTGGGGCCAACGTCCTGACTTTC. Translation gives CASSQVSGARSGANVLTF.

V is TRBV4-3 and J is TRBJ1-2; 7 positions agree with TRBD1. CDR1 LGHNA and CDR2 YSLEER come from the germline V gene. After removal of 2 bases from V and 0 bases from J, the junction contained 6 bases not matched to a gene. The CDR3 spans 16 residues. DNA for the CDR3: TGCGCCAGCAGCCAATTAACAGGGGCAGCTAACTATGGCTACACCTTC. This encodes CASSQLTGAANYGYTF.

The chain recombines TRBV18 with TRBJ2-1; TRBD1 matches at 7 bases. J was trimmed by 7 bases and V by 5 bases; bases with no gene match: 11. The CDR3 loop spans 15 amino acids. Germline CDR1 KGHSH, CDR2 LQKENI. The CDR3 DNA sequence: TGTGCCAGCTCATCAAGTCCGGGACAGCTGAATGAGCAGTTCTTC. This codes for CASSSSPGQLNEQFF.